Reported below is one T cell receptor beta chain. Its antigen is not identified. The sample belongs to a study of graft-versus-host responses after intestinal transplantation. About the research overall: The recipients all started with anti-thymocyte globulin induction and then took tacrolimus and steroids for 2 to 4 years.

The assay was immunoSEQ multiplex PCR, and TCRdb's table has in-frame clones only and misses some. The sample carries tens of thousands of clones, around 95% recorded once. Study-wide findings and caveats: GvH clones appeared in recipient marrow, some first in ileum or blood.

Germline CDR1 and CDR2: SGHNT and YYREEE (reference sequence). This CDR3 has 15 amino acids. V lost 0 bases and J 6 bases, leaving 15 bases between the germline ends. The material sequenced was unstimulated CD8+ T cells sorted from spleen or lymph node cells, taken before transplant. This sequence joins TRBV5-4 and TRBJ1-2; a weak D match, TRBD1 (6 bases). The clonotype comes from a human donor who was the organ donor for an intestinal transplant. The CDR3 DNA follows: TGTGCCAGCAGCTTGGCCCTAGGGGGGAAGGATGGCTACACCTTC. Encoded protein: CASSLALGGKDGYTF.